This T cell receptor beta chain was captured in a study of T cell repertoires in cytomegalovirus infection (dated by TCRdb to the late 2010s). The study in broad terms: Recently identified HLA-C-restricted CMV epitopes, whose presentation resists viral immunomodulation, were targeted by peptide stimulations together with well-studied HLA-B-restricted epitopes. The HLA type of each donor mattered for the analysis, because public TCR beta signatures pointed to carriage of CMV infection along with the matching HLA type.

The instrument given in TCRdb is Illumina HiSeq 1500. TCRdb's own reprocessing of the public reads used fastp at Q25 and MiXCR and kept productive beta chains. Records with the same CDR3 protein are collapsed into one entry carrying the most frequent genes and DNA. This sample lists about 830,000 distinct CDR3 sequences; about 33% were detected once. The ten largest clones represent over 10% of the sample. The germline V gene specifies MNHEY as CDR1 and SVGEGT as CDR2. V is reduced by 0 bases and J by 0 bases, leaving a spacing of 6 bases between them. The CDR3, from cysteine to phenylalanine, totals 15 residues. Only the CDR3 part of the read is kept: 45 bases, read in frame from the first base. Summary of the overall study and its limitations: Cumulative frequency of public TCR beta family members discriminated carriers of CMV infection plus the relevant HLA type in this cohort and an independent approximately 350-donor cohort. The ex vivo response was dominated by HLA-C-restricted CMV-specific TCR beta clonotypes, which also provided the single most frequent clonotype in two of eight donors.

A few counts support this clonotype. Its antigen is not yet known. One base away there is no much larger clone; base qualities are not given. The treatment or condition label for this specimen denotes: in vitro stimulation with specific CMV peptide epitopes to enrich CMV-specific T cells. The sequence came from a human donor in good health (CMV status not recorded). Some clones in this sample may be carry-over from other donors' samples. Source: cultured CD8+ T cells from PBMCs, taken from culture after CMV antigen stimulation. The rearrangement combines TRBV6-2 or TRBV6-3 with TRBJ1-3; the D gene cannot be resolved reliably. The CDR3 in this case is CASSYSRVSGNTIYF. The DNA is TGTGCCAGCAGTTACTCGAGAGTCTCTGGAAACACCATATATTTT.